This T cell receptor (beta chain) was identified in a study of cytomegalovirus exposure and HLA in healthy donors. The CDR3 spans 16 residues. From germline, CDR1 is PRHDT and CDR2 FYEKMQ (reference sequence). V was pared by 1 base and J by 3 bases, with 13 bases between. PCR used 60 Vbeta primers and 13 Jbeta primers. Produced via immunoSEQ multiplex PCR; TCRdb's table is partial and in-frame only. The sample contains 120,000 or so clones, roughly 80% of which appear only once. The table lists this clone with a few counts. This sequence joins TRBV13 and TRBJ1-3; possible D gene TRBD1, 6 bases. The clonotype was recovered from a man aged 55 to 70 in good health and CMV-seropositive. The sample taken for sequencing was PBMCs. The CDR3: CASSLAGTRGGNTIYF. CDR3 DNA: TGTGCCAGCAGCTTAGCCGGGACAAGGGGTGGAAACACCATATATTTT.